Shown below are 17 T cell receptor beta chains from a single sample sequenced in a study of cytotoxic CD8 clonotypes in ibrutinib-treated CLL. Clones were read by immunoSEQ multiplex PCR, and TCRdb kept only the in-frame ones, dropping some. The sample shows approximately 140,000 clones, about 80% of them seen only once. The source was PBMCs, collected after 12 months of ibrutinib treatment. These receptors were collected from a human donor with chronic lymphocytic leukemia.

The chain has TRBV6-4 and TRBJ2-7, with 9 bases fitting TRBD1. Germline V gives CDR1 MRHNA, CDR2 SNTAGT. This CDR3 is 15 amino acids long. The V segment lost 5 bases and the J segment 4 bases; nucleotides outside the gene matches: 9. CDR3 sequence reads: CASSTRGQGRYEQYF. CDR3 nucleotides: TGTGCCAGCAGTACTCGAGGACAGGGGCGGTACGAGCAGTACTTC.

CDR3 sequence: CASSEAFRYVTPLAGGTSYEQYF. The CDR3 nucleotides are TGTGCCAGCAGTGAAGCGTTCCGCTACGTTACCCCTCTAGCGGGGGGGACTTCCTACGAGCAGTACTTC. The chain uses TRBV2 and TRBJ2-7, with TRBD2 matching over 12 bases. The CDR3 is 23 amino acids. The V segment lost 0 bases and the J segment 1 base; nucleotides outside the gene matches: 22. Germline CDR1 is SNHLY and CDR2 is FYNNEI.

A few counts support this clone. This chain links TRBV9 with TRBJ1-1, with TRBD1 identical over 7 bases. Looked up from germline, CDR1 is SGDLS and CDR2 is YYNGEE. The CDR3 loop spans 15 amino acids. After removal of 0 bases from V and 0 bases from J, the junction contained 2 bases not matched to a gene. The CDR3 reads CASSVGDRLNTEAFF. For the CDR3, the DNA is TGTGCCAGCAGCGTAGGGGACAGATTGAACACTGAAGCTTTCTTT.

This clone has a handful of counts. Here the CDR3 DNA reads TGTGCCAGCAGACCGACAGGGGACCGTCACTGCACCTTC. Amino acids: CASRPTGDRHCTF. The genes are TRBV28 and TRBJ1-2; 8 nucleotides align to TRBD1. There are 13 residues in the CDR3. The germline V gene encodes CDR1 MDHEN and CDR2 SYDVKM. V was clipped by 6 bases and J by 13 bases; unmatched bases: 13.

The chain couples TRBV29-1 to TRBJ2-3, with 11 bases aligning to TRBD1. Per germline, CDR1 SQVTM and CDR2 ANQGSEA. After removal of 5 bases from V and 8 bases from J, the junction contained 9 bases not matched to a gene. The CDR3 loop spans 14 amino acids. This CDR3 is CSVRGTGGRGTQYF. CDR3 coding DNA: TGCAGCGTTCGAGGGACAGGGGGACGGGGTACGCAGTATTTT.

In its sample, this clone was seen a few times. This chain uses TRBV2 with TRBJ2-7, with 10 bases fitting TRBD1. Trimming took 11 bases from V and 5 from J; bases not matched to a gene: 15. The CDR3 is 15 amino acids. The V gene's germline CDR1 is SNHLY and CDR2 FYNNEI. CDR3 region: CALTPRDRGGDEQYF. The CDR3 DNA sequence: TGTGCCTTGACCCCCCGGGACAGGGGAGGGGACGAGCAGTACTTC. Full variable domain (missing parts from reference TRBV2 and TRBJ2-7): EPEVTQTPSHQVTQMGQEVILRCVPISNHLYFYWYRQILGQKVEFLVSFYNNEISEKSEIFDDQFSVERPDGSNFTLKIRSTKLEDSAMYFCALTPRDRGGDEQYFGPGTRLTVT.

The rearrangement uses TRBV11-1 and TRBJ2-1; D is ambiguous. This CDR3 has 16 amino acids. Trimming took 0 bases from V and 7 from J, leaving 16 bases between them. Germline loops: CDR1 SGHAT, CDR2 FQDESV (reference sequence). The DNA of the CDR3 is TGTGCCAGCAGCTTAGCTCCCCTCCAGGCCTCTAATGAGCAGTTCTTC. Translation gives CASSLAPLQASNEQFF.

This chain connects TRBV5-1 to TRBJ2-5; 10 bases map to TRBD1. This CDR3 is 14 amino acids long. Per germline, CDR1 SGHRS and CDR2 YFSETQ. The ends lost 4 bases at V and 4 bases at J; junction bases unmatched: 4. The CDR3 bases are TGCGCCAGCAGCCCGGGACAGGGGTTAGAGACCCAGTACTTC. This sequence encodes CASSPGQGLETQYF.

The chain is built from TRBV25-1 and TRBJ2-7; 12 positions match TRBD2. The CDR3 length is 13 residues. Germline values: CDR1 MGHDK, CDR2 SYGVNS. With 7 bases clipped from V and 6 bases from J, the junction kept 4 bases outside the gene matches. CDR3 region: CASTSGRALEQYF. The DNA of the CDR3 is TGTGCCAGCACTAGCGGGAGGGCCCTCGAGCAGTACTTC.

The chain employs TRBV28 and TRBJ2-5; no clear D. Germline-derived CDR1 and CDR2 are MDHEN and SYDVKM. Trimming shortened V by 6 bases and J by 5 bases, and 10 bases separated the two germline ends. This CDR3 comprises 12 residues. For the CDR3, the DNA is TGTGCCAGCAGACTTAAGGCGGAGACCCAGTACTTC. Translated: CASRLKAETQYF.

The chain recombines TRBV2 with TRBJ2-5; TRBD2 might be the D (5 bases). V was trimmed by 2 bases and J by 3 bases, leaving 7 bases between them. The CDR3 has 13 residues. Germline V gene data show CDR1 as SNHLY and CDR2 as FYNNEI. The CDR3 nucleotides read TGTGCCAGCAGTGAATTGCGGGAAGAGACCCAGTACTTC. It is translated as CASSELREETQYF.

The CDR3 DNA reads TGTGCCAGTGAGGACAGGGGATTGAGTGGCTACACCTTC. This encodes CASEDRGLSGYTF. The J gene is TRBJ1-2, the V gene TRBV19, with 9 nucleotides matching TRBD1. Germline assignment: CDR1 LNHDA and CDR2 SQIVND (reference sequence). This CDR3 comprises 13 residues. V dropped 8 bases and J dropped 7; count of bases not matched to a gene: 8.

The CDR3 sequence is CASSLVIGFSEKLFF. CDR3 nucleotides: TGTGCCAGCAGCTTAGTGATTGGGTTTTCGGAAAAACTGTTTTTT. V usage is TRBV7-8 and J usage is TRBJ1-4, with D hard to call. The germline V gene encodes CDR1 SGHVS and CDR2 FQNEAQ. The CDR3 is 15 residues long. V lost 1 base and J 8 bases, leaving 14 bases between the germline ends. Looking up the rest from reference TRBV7-8 and TRBJ1-4 gives the full variable domain: GAGVSQSPRYKVAKRGQDVALRCDPISGHVSLFWYQQALGQGPEFLTYFQNEAQLDKSGLPSDRFFAERPEGSVSTLKIQRTQQEDSAVYLCASSLVIGFSEKLFFGSGTQLSVL.

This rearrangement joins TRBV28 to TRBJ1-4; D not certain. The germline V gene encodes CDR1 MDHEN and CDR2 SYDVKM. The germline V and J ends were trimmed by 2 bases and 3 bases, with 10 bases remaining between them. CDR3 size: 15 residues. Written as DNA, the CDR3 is TGTGCCAGCAGTTTAGTAGGGCAGTCTAATGAAAAACTGTTTTTT. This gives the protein CASSLVGQSNEKLFF.

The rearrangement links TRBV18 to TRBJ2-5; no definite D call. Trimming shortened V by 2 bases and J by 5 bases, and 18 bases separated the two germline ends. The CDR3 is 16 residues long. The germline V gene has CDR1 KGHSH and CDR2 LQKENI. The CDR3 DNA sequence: TGTGCCAGCTCACCAGAGGTTTTTTCGGGTTCGGAGACCCAGTACTTC. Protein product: CASSPEVFSGSETQYF.

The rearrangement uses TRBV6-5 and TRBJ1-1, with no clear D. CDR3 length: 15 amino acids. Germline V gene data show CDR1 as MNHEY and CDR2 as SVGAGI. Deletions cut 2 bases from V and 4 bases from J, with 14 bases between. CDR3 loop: CASSYQVGLGTEAFF. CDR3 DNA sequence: TGTGCCAGCAGTTACCAAGTAGGGCTGGGCACTGAAGCTTTCTTT.

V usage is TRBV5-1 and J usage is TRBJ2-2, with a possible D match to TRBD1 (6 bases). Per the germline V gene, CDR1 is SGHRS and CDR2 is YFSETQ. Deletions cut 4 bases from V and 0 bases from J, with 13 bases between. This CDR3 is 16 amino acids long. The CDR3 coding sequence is TGCGCCAGCAGCAGAATGACAGGTCCGAACACCGGGGAGCTGTTTTTT. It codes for CASSRMTGPNTGELFF. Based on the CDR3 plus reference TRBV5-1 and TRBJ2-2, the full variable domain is KAGVTQTPRYLIKTRGQQVTLSCSPISGHRSVSWYQQTPGQGLQFLFEYFSETQRNKGNFPGRFSGRQFSNSRSEMNVSTLELGDSALYLCASSRMTGPNTGELFFGEGSRLTVL.